Below, 15 T cell receptor beta chains from the same sample are listed, as sequenced in a study of glioma-infiltrating T cells. Amplification of TCR alpha and beta CDR3 regions from RNA used iRepertoire nested multiplex PCR. TCRdb redid the calling of the multiplex PCR reads with MiXCR, one entry per CDR3 protein. Among around 390,000 distinct CDR3 sequences, around 38% were seen once, and the ten largest hold around 12%. Sequenced material: glioma tissue, nonneoplastic brain tissue, or PBMCs (not recorded which). The receptors originated from a human donor with low-grade glioma or glioblastoma, undergoing nonglioma brain surgery, or in good health (not recorded which).

V and J are TRBV7-2 and TRBJ1-5; D gene unclear. Germline CDR1 SGHTA, CDR2 FQGNSA. The V gene lost 3 bases and the J gene lost 4 bases, with 7 bases spanning the gap. CDR3 length equals 13 residues. The chain's CDR3 is CTSSFERNQPQHF. The DNA for the CDR3 is TGTACCAGCAGCTTCGAACGGAATCAGCCCCAGCATTTT.

About this clonotype itself: A much larger clone differs from this one at a single base, so this may be a read error. The CDR3 loop reads CASSLGGIKTGELFF. CDR3 sequence (DNA): TGTGCCAGCAGTTTAGGCGGAATTAAAACCGGGGAGCTGTTTTTT. The J gene is TRBJ2-2, the V gene TRBV27; D gene unclear. This CDR3 has 15 amino acids. Germline CDR1 reads MNHEY; CDR2 reads SMNVEV (reference sequence). Trimming cost V 2 bases and J 5 bases, with 12 bases left between them.

This clonotype was seen only a few times. The chain employs TRBV28 and TRBJ2-7; 8 bases are a match to TRBD1. The V gene end was trimmed by 4 bases and the J gene end by 4 bases; junction bases not matched to a gene: 9. CDR1 and CDR2 from the germline V gene are MDHEN and SYDVKM. The CDR3 extends over 15 amino acids. CDR3 in DNA: TGTGCCAGCAGTTCCCGGGACAGGATTCTTTACGAGCAGTACTTC. The encoded protein is CASSSRDRILYEQYF.

This clonotype was seen more than once but under ten times. This rearrangement joins TRBV4-1 to TRBJ2-1, with 11 bases that match TRBD1. Trimming cost V 2 bases and J 8 bases; bases outside gene matches: 11. The CDR3 totals 17 residues. Germline V gives CDR1 MGHRA, CDR2 YSYEKL. The CDR3 loop reads CASSQFPGTGGFDEQFF. The CDR3, as DNA: TGCGCCAGCAGCCAATTCCCGGGGACAGGGGGTTTCGATGAGCAGTTCTTC.

This chain links TRBV3-1 with TRBJ2-3; D gene ambiguous. Per germline, CDR1 LGHDT and CDR2 YNNKEL (reference sequence). V was trimmed by 6 bases and J by 2 bases, leaving 21 bases between them. This CDR3 spans 17 amino acids. CDR3 DNA: TGTGCCAGCAGTCGAGCCCCCCCCCAAGTTTACACAGATACGCAGTATTTT. Amino acids: CASSRAPPQVYTDTQYF.

V is TRBV7-9 and J is TRBJ2-2, with 7 bases matching TRBD1. Germline V gene lookup returns CDR1 SEHNR and CDR2 FQNEAQ (reference sequence). CDR3 length: 15 amino acids. CDR3 nucleotides: TGTGCGACATCCGACAACAGGGGGAACACCGGGGAGCTGTTTTTT. Translation: CATSDNRGNTGELFF. Filled out from reference TRBV7-9 and TRBJ2-2, the complete variable domain reads DTGVSQNPRHKITKRGQNVTFRCDPISEHNRLYWYRQTLGQGPEFLTYFQNEAQLEKSRLLSDRFSAERPKGSFSTLEIQRTEQGDSAMYLCATSDNRGNTGELFFGEGSRLTVL.

This clonotype was counted between two and nine times. The chain couples TRBV28 to TRBJ2-7; 7 bases line up with TRBD1. The germline CDR1 and CDR2 sequences are MDHEN and SYDVKM. This CDR3 region has 15 residues. The trim removed 5 bases at V and 2 bases at J, leaving 9 bases unmatched. CDR3 protein: CASSPVTGFTYEQYF. For the CDR3, the DNA is TGTGCCAGCAGTCCCGTGACAGGGTTTACCTACGAGCAGTACTTC.

This clonotype appeared many times. This rearrangement joins TRBV27 to TRBJ1-1, with unresolved D. V was cut by 5 bases and J by 4 bases, with 11 bases left in between. Per germline, CDR1 MNHEY and CDR2 SMNVEV (reference sequence). The CDR3 is 13 amino acids. The CDR3 sequence is CASSKTDGTEAFF. CDR3 in DNA: TGTGCCAGCAGTAAAACGGATGGCACTGAAGCTTTCTTT.

There are many counts of this clonotype. This chain joins TRBV28 and TRBJ1-2; D is possibly TRBD1 (5 bases). The length of the CDR3 is 12 residues. The ends were cut back, 5 bases at V and 5 bases at J, with 9 bases in the middle. Germline lookup yields CDR1 MDHEN and CDR2 SYDVKM. The CDR3 DNA follows: TGTGCCAGCAGTCCCGACAGATATGGCTACACCTTC. As protein: CASSPDRYGYTF.

V usage is TRBV4-2 and J usage is TRBJ2-4; D uncertain. The CDR3 has 16 amino acids. Germline values: CDR1 LGHNA, CDR2 YNFKEQ. Between the trimmed V and J ends, which lost 4 bases and 0 bases, there was a span of 13 bases. CDR3 protein: CASSLELDLAKNIQYF. CDR3 nucleotides: TGTGCCAGCAGCCTGGAGTTAGACTTAGCCAAAAACATTCAGTACTTC.

This clonotype was counted many times. The rearrangement links TRBV27 to TRBJ2-3, with 7 bases aligning to TRBD2. There are 13 residues in the CDR3. Germline CDR1 reads MNHEY; CDR2 reads SMNVEV (reference sequence). Trimming took 3 bases from V and 10 from J; bases not matched to a gene: 7. DNA for the CDR3: TGTGCCAGCAGTTTCCGGCGGGAGTCCCCGCAGTATTTT. It translates to CASSFRRESPQYF.

This clonotype was recorded once. Sequence at one end of the junction differs from germline and may be a read error. The chain employs TRBV27 and TRBJ2-7, with 8 bases matching TRBD1. Germline V gene sequence: CDR1 MNHEY, CDR2 SMNVEV (reference sequence). There are 15 residues in the CDR3. For the CDR3, the DNA is TGTGCCAGCAGCCTCGACAGGGGCAGCTCCTACGAGCATTACTTC. The encoded protein is CASSLDRGSSYEHYF.

This clonotype was seen repeatedly, ten times or more. The chain recombines TRBV15 with TRBJ1-1; D might be TRBD1 (5 bases). Deletions cut 0 bases from V and 4 bases from J, with 18 bases between. Germline assignment: CDR1 LNHNV and CDR2 YYDKDF (reference sequence). The CDR3 runs to 17 residues. CDR3: CATSRDRQGQSGTEAFF. The CDR3, as DNA: TGTGCCACCAGCAGAGACCGTCAAGGACAATCGGGCACTGAAGCTTTCTTT.

This clonotype was observed a handful of times. The rearrangement uses TRBV3-1 and TRBJ2-1; the D gene is possibly TRBD2 (6 bases). Germline lookup yields CDR1 LGHDT and CDR2 YNNKEL (reference sequence). The V and J ends lost 4 bases and 9 bases respectively, with 10 bases between them. The CDR3 extends over 12 amino acids. The CDR3: CASSRDSAEQFF. The CDR3 nucleotides read TGTGCCAGCAGCCGGGACTCGGCTGAGCAGTTCTTC.

As concerns this clonotype: This clone may be a read error of a much larger clone one base away. V and J are TRBV29-1 and TRBJ2-3; TRBD1 agrees at 8 bases. This CDR3 has 13 amino acids. Germline assignment: CDR1 SQVTM and CDR2 ANQGSEA. The CDR3 sequence is CSLGQGGTDRQYF. DNA of the CDR3: TGCAGCCTTGGACAGGGCGGGACAGATAGGCAGTATTTT.